This is a list of T cell receptor beta chains from one sample in a study of blood T cells in healthy people across ages. MiXCR, applied by TCRdb to the 5' RACE reads, yields one record per CDR3 protein. Here the sample spans about 720,000 distinct CDR3 sequences, around a fifth being singletons. Sequencing was done on a sample of blood. The origin of the receptors is a man between 65 and 80 years old in good health. The CDR3 runs from the conserved cysteine through the conserved F or W. A D gene is named only where the DNA matches it firmly. Expanded clones are given a class, and other clones once, few, many or no size at all.

clone_size j_call d_call v_call cdr3_aa cdr3_nt
few TRBJ1-4 TRBD1 TRBV12-3/TRBV12-4 CASSFRPPGGAEKLFF TGTGCCAGCAGTTTTAGGCCGCCAGGGGGCGCCGAAAAACTGTTTTTT
many TRBJ2-5 NA TRBV5-6 CASSLAIGGVATQYF TGTGCCAGCAGCTTGGCGATAGGTGGGGTGGCGACCCAGTACTTC
NA TRBJ2-5 TRBD2 TRBV7-7 CASSLGASGIQETQYF TGTGCCAGCAGCCTCGGGGCTAGCGGAATCCAAGAGACCCAGTACTTC
many TRBJ1-4 TRBD1 TRBV20-1 CSARKGATGLFF TGCAGTGCTAGAAAGGGGGCCACGGGACTGTTTTTT
few TRBJ2-2 NA TRBV28 CAIPLGPQFKSGELFF TGTGCCATCCCCCTGGGGCCTCAATTCAAGTCCGGGGAGCTGTTTTTT
many TRBJ2-7 NA TRBV28 CASSPFSYEQYF TGTGCCAGCAGTCCCTTCTCCTACGAGCAGTACTTC
few TRBJ2-2 TRBD1 TRBV9 CASSERQGAAGELFF TGTGCCAGCAGCGAGAGACAGGGGGCGGCCGGGGAGCTGTTTTTT
NA TRBJ2-3 NA TRBV20-1 CSAIIGSRTDTQYF TGCAGTGCCATCATCGGGTCCCGAACAGATACGCAGTATTTT
few TRBJ2-2 TRBD1 TRBV3-1 CASSQDRFNTGELFF TGTGCCAGCAGCCAGGACAGGTTCAACACCGGGGAGCTGTTTTTT
few TRBJ2-2 TRBD1 TRBV5-1 CASRNRQGANTGELFF TGCGCCAGCAGAAACCGACAGGGGGCCAACACCGGGGAGCTGTTTTTT
NA TRBJ2-3 NA TRBV4-3 CASSQAPKDTQYF TGCGCCAGCAGCCAAGCCCCCAAAGATACGCAGTATTTT
few TRBJ2-1 NA TRBV10-3 CAISDRTATYNEQFF TGTGCCATCAGTGACAGGACTGCTACCTACAATGAGCAGTTCTTC
few TRBJ2-3 NA TRBV9 CASSVGKVAVADTQYF TGTGCCAGCAGCGTAGGAAAGGTGGCCGTCGCAGATACGCAGTATTTT
NA TRBJ2-5 TRBD2 TRBV18 CASSPTSWSETQYF TGTGCCAGCTCACCGACTAGCTGGTCAGAGACCCAGTACTTC
few TRBJ1-2 NA TRBV3-1 CASSQDYLGTVGYTF TGTGCCAGCAGCCAAGATTATCTAGGGACGGTTGGCTACACCTTC
NA TRBJ2-1 NA TRBV7-2 CASSLGGSWDEQFF TGTGCCAGCAGCTTAGGTGGTTCGTGGGATGAGCAGTTCTTC
NA TRBJ2-5 TRBD2 TRBV7-7 CASSPGLAGVLETQYF TGTGCCAGCAGCCCGGGACTAGCGGGAGTTTTGGAGACCCAGTACTTC
few TRBJ2-7 NA TRBV12-3/TRBV12-4 CASSYGDGYTYEQYF TGTGCCAGCAGTTACGGGGACGGATACACCTACGAGCAGTACTTC
few TRBJ2-1 TRBD2 TRBV7-2 CASTTRAGGFGEQFF TGTGCCAGCACAACCCGAGCGGGGGGGTTTGGTGAGCAGTTCTTC
few TRBJ2-5 NA TRBV27 CASSLYVNDGGKTQYF TGTGCCAGCAGTTTATATGTTAACGACGGCGGAAAGACCCAGTACTTC
few TRBJ2-3 NA TRBV12-3/TRBV12-4 CASLASGTDTQYF TGTGCCAGTTTGGCTAGCGGCACAGATACGCAGTATTTT
NA TRBJ1-4 TRBD1 TRBV7-8 CASSLRDRGTNEKLFF TGTGCCAGCAGCTTACGAGACAGGGGAACTAATGAAAAACTGTTTTTT
NA TRBJ1-5 NA TRBV6-1 CASSRQNSNQPQHF TGTGCCAGCAGCAGACAGAATAGCAATCAGCCCCAGCATTTT
NA TRBJ1-6 NA TRBV25-1 CARVYGPRSRSSYNSPLHF TGTGCCAGAGTTTATGGGCCCCGGTCCCGGAGCTCCTATAATTCACCCCTCCACTTT
NA TRBJ1-2 NA TRBV6-5 CASSRSGGDNYGYTF TGTGCCAGCAGTCGGTCCGGAGGGGACAACTATGGCTACACCTTC